These T cell receptor beta chains were read from a single sample in a study of cytomegalovirus exposure and HLA in healthy donors. Assay: immunoSEQ multiplex PCR; the TCRdb copy retains only in-frame clones and omits some. The data hold 190,000 or so clones, with about 83% observed a single time. The material sequenced was PBMCs. Receptors originate from a woman aged 50 to 60 in good health and CMV-seropositive. The CDR3 runs from the conserved cysteine through the conserved F or W. D genes are given only for firm matches.

>TRBD1|TRBV5-4|12
CASSIGTGQWLF
>NA|TRBV19|14
CASSIRGSNQPQHF
>NA|TRBV10-3|13
CAIRNDKNTEAFF
>NA|TRBV19|15
CASSLRGSTNEKLFF
>NA|TRBV9|14
CASSRGNSYTEAFF
>TRBD2|TRBV7-2|19
CASSLEPGLAGSPQETQYF
>NA|TRBV5-1|13
CASVGAGSDEQYF
>TRBD1|TRBV28|15
CASSNGQGTSYEQYF
>NA|TRBV19|14
CASSPLRVVTEAFF
>TRBD1|TRBV18|16
CASSPLGTGPFGEQYF
>NA|TRBV27|13
CASRAGGTDTQYF
>TRBD1|TRBV6-1|15
CASRDRGAVRTEAFF
>TRBD1|TRBV18|15
CASSLGQGGNTEALF
>NA|TRBV2|15
CASSEQASGANVLTF
>NA|TRBV5-6|14
CASSFGWANTEAFF
>TRBD1|TRBV6-5|15
CASRPTRTGRYGYTF
>TRBD1|TRBV27|15
CASRLDRGLGYGYTF
>NA|TRBV11-2|17
CASAADPPGEDTGELFF
>TRBD2|TRBV5-6|14
CASSPRGGGDTQYF
>NA|TRBV5-6|15
CASSLDFEGNYGYTF
>NA|TRBV27|13
CASSLQGDTEAFF
>NA|TRBV7-2|16
CASSLWTGVSTDTQYF
>TRBD1|TRBV7-2|14
CASSLTGGIYEQYF